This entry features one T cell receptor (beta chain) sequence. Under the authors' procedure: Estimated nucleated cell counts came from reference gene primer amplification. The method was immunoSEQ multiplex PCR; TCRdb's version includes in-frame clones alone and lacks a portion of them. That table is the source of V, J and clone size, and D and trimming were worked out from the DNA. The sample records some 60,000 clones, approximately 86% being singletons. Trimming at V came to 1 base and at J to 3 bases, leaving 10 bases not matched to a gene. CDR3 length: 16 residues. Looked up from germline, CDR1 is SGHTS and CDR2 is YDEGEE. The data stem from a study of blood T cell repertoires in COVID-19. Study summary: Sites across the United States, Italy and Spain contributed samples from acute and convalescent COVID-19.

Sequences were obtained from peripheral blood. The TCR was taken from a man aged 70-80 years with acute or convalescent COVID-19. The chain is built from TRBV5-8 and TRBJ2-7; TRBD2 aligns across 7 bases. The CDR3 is CASSLNLGGNLYEQYF. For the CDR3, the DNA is TGTGCCAGCAGCTTGAACTTGGGAGGGAATCTCTACGAGCAGTACTTC.